The T cell receptor (beta chain) under discussion was sequenced for a study of blood T cell repertoires in COVID-19. CDR3 length equals 13 residues. Germline values: CDR1 MRHNA, CDR2 SNTAGT. V was shortened by 3 bases and J by 2 bases, with 7 bases between the two germline ends. Clones were read by immunoSEQ multiplex PCR, and TCRdb kept only the in-frame ones, dropping some. The sample lists about 370,000 clones, approximately 89% occurring once. The J gene is TRBJ1-1, the V gene TRBV6-4, with a tentative D call TRBD1 (6 bases). The sequencing sample was made of PBMCs or T cells enriched from blood (not recorded which). The clonotype comes from a woman aged 25 to 45 who had recovered from COVID-19. The CDR3 is CASSEDRNTEAFF. The DNA for the CDR3 is TGTGCCAGCAGTGAGGACAGAAACACTGAAGCTTTCTTT.